This T cell receptor (beta chain) was identified in a study of cytomegalovirus exposure and HLA in healthy donors. Study-level results: Clusters of TCRs from the first cohort tended to co-occur in the roughly 120 validation repertoires (as a later analysis found). Using the classifier, cytomegalovirus status was reportedly diagnosed with high specificity and sensitivity.

About this clone itself: What it binds is not known.

Sequencing used immunoSEQ multiplex PCR; TCRdb keeps in-frame clones, though not all of them. The data show about 98,000 clones, 87% seen once. CDR1 is SNHLY, CDR2 FYNNEI, per germline. This CDR3 has 15 amino acids. Trimming pared 2 bases from V and 1 base from J, leaving 9 bases between. The chain joins TRBV2 to TRBJ2-1; D is perhaps TRBD1 (6 bases). Sequencing used PBMCs. This clonotype was obtained from a man aged 18-30 years in good health and CMV-seropositive. CDR3 amino acids: CASSEPQGSYNEQFF. DNA of the CDR3: TGTGCCAGCAGTGAACCCCAGGGGTCCTACAATGAGCAGTTCTTC.